This T cell receptor (beta chain) originates from a study of T cells in Graves' hyperthyroidism and ophthalmopathy. This clonotype was picked up many times. Its antigen is as yet unknown. Researchers amplified the TCR beta CDR3 regions from RNA transcripts. Researchers ran a first-round RT-PCR on the TCR CDR3 using the HTBI primer set. TCRdb itself ran the multiplex PCR reads through MiXCR, one entry per CDR3 protein. The table has some 550,000 distinct CDR3 sequences, roughly 15% seen once; the top ten hold around 3.5%. Each person with ophthalmopathy scored at least 3 on the Clinical Activity Score, reached NOSPECS grade 4 or higher, and had been ill under 3 months. General study findings and limits: Among thyroid clonotypes expanded above 0.001, most also appeared in blood.

The clonotype comes from a woman aged 40 to 49 with Graves' ophthalmopathy. Specimen: blood.

CDR3 in DNA: TGTGCCAGCAGTGAAGGGCTAAGAGCACAAGAGACCCAGTACTTC. Translated, it gives CASSEGLRAQETQYF. The rearrangement uses TRBV2 and TRBJ2-5; D is uncertain. CDR3 size: 15 residues. V lost 1 base and J lost 2, with 11 bases in between. Germline CDR1 is SNHLY and CDR2 is FYNNEI. Full variable domain (remainder filled in from reference TRBV2 and TRBJ2-5): EPEVTQTPSHQVTQMGQEVILRCVPISNHLYFYWYRQILGQKVEFLVSFYNNEISEKSEIFDDQFSVERPDGSNFTLKIRSTKLEDSAMYFCASSEGLRAQETQYFGPGTRLLVL.